The entry below describes one TCR beta chain. As yet, its antigen is unknown. The record originates from a study of vaccination and CD4 T cells after COVID-19. Researchers used the Oncomine TCR Beta short-read assay to sequence DNA from cultured CD4+ T cells. TCRdb ran MiXCR on the PCR reads and lists one entry per CDR3 protein. The sample holds approximately 15,000 distinct CDR3 sequences, roughly 58% seen once. Treatment reported: roughly ten-day PBMC culture with coronavirus spike peptide pools or control peptides (ViraFEST assay). CDR1 KGHSH and CDR2 LQKENI come from the germline V gene. This CDR3 spans 17 amino acids. The V end lost 3 bases, the J end lost 0 bases, and 17 bases lay between the germline ends.

The clonotype originates from a human donor who had recovered from COVID-19. The gene calls are TRBV18 and TRBJ1-2; no firm D call. The sample taken for sequencing was CD4+ T cells from blood, cultured in vitro. CDR3 in DNA: TGTGCCAGCTCACCGGGCGGCACCAGGTACACTAACTATGGCTACACCTTC. This sequence encodes CASSPGGTRYTNYGYTF. Variable domain in full (rest from reference TRBV18 and TRBJ1-2): NAGVMQNPRHLVRRRGQEARLRCSPMKGHSHVYWYRQLPEEGLKFMVYLQKENIIDESGMPKERFSAEFPKEGPSILRIQQVVRGDSAAYFCASSPGGTRYTNYGYTFGSGTRLTVV.